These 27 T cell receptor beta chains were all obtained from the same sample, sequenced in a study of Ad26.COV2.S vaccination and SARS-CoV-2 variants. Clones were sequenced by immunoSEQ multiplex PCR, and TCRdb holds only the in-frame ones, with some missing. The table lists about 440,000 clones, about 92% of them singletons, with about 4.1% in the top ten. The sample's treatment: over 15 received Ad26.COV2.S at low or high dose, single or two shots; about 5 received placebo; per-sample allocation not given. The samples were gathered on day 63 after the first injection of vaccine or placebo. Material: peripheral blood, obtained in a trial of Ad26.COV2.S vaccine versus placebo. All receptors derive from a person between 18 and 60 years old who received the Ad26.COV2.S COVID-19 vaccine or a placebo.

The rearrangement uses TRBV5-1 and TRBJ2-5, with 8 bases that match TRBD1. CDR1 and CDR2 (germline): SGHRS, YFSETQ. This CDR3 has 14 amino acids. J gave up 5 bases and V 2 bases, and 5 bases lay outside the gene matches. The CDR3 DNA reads TGCGCCAGCAGCTTAACCAGGGGGCTCGAGACCCAGTACTTC. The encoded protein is CASSLTRGLETQYF.

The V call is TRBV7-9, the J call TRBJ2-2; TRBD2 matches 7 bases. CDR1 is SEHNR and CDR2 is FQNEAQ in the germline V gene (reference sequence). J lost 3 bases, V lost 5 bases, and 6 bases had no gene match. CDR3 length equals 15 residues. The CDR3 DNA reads TGTGCCAGCAGCCCCTTAGCGGGTCACACCGGGGAGCTGTTTTTT. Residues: CASSPLAGHTGELFF.

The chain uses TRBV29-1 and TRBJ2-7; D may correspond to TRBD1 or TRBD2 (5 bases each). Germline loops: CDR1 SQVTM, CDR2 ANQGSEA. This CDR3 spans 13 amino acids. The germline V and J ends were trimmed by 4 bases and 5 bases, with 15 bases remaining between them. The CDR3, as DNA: TGCAGCGTTGCTTGGGGGATACACCACGAGCAGTACTTC. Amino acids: CSVAWGIHHEQYF.

The CDR3 loop reads CASSQEGLFYEQYF. Written as DNA, the CDR3 is TGTGCCAGCAGCCAAGAAGGCCTCTTCTACGAGCAGTACTTC. The chain links TRBV3-1 (or the pseudogene TRBV3-2) to TRBJ2-7; no clear D. The CDR3 has 14 residues. Trimming removed 0 bases from V and 3 bases from J, with 9 bases in between. CDR1 and CDR2 from the germline V gene are LGHDT and YNNKEL (reference sequence).

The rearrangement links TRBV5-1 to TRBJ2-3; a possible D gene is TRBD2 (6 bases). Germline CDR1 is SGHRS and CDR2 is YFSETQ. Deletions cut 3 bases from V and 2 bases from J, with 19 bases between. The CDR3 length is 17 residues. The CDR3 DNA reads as TGCGCCAGCAGCTGGAGGGAACTAGCCTCCTACACAGATACGCAGTATTTT. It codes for CASSWRELASYTDTQYF.

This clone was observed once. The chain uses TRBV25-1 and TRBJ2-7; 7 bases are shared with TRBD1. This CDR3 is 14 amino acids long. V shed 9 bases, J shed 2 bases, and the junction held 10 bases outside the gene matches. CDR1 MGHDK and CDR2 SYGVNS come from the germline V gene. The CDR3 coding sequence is TGTGCCAGACGTAGGGACAGTAGCCCCTACGAGCAGTACTTC. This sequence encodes CARRRDSSPYEQYF.

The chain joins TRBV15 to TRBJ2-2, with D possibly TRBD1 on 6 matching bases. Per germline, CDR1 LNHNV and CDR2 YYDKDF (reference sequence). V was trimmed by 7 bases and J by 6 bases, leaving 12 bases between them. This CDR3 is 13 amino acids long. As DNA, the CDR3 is TGTGCCACCACGATACAGGGATCCGGGGAGCTGTTTTTT. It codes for CATTIQGSGELFF. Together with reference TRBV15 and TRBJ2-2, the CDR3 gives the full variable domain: DAMVIQNPRYQVTQFGKPVTLSCSQTLNHNVMYWYQQKSSQAPKLLFHYYDKDFNNEADTPDNFQSRRPNTSFCFLDIRSPGLGDTAMYLCATTIQGSGELFFGEGSRLTVL.

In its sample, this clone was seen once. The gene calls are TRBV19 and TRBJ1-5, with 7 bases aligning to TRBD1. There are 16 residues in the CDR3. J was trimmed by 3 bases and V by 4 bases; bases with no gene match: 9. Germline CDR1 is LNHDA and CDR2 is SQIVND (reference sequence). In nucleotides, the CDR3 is TGTGCCAGTAGTAGCCGATCGACAGGGACCAATCAGCCCCAGCATTTT. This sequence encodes CASSSRSTGTNQPQHF.

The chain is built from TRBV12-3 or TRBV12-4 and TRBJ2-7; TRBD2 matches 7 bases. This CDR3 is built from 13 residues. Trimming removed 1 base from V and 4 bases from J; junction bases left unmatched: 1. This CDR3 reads CASSLGLAYEQYF. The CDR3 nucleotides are TGTGCCAGCAGTTTAGGACTAGCATACGAGCAGTACTTC.

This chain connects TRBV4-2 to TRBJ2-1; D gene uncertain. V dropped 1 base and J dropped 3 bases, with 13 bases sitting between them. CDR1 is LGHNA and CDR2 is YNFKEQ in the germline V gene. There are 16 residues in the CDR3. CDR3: CASSQGRSGVYNEQFF. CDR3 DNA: TGTGCCAGCAGCCAAGGGCGGTCAGGTGTCTACAATGAGCAGTTCTTC.

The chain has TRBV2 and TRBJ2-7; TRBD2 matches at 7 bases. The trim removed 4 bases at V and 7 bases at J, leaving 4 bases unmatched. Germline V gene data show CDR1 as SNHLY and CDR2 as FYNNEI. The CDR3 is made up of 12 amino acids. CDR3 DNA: TGTGCCAGCAGTGGGGACTACGGGGAGCAGTACTTC. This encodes CASSGDYGEQYF.

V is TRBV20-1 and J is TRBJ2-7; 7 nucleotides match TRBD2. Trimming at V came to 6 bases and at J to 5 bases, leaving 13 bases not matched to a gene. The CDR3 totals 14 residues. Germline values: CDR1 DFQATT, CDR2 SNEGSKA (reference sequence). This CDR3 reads CSASRLARADEQYF. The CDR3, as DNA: TGCAGTGCCAGTCGACTAGCTCGCGCGGACGAGCAGTACTTC.

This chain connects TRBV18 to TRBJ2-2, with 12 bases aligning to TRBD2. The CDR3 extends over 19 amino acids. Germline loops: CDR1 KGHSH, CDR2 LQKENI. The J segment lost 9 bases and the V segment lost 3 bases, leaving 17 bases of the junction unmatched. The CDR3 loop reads CASSPLAGTSGHGSRELFF. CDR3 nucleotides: TGTGCCAGCTCACCTCTCGCCGGGACTAGCGGGCACGGCTCCCGGGAGCTGTTTTTT.

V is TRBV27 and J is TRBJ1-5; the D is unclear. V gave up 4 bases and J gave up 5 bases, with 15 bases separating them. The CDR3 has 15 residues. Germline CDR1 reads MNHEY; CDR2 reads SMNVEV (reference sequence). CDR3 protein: CASSSHPRADQPQHF. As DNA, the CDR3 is TGTGCCAGCAGTTCCCACCCCCGGGCAGATCAGCCCCAGCATTTT.

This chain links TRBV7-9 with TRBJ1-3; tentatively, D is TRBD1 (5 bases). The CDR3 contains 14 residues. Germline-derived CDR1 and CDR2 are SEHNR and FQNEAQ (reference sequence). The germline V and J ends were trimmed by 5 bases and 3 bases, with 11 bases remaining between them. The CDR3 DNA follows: TGTGCCAGCAGCGCGGGGGGAGGTGGAAACACCATATATTTT. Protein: CASSAGGGGNTIYF.

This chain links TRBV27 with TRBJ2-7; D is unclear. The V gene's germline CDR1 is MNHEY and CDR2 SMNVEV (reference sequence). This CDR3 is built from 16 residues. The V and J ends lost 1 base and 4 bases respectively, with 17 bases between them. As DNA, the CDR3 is TGTGCCAGCAGTTTATTCGGGTTAGGAACCCGTTACGAGCAGTACTTC. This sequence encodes CASSLFGLGTRYEQYF.

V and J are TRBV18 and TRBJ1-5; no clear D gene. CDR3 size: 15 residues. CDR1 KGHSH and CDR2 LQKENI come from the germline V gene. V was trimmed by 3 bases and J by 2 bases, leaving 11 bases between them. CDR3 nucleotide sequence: TGTGCCAGCTCACCCGGCGCCTCGCGCAATCAGCCCCAGCATTTT. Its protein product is CASSPGASRNQPQHF.

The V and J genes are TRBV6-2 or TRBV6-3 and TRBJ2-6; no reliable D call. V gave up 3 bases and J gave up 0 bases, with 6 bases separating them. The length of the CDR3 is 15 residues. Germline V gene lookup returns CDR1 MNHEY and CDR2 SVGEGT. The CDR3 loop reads CASSYEYSGANVLTF. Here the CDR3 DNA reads TGTGCCAGCAGTTATGAGTACTCTGGGGCCAACGTCCTGACTTTC.

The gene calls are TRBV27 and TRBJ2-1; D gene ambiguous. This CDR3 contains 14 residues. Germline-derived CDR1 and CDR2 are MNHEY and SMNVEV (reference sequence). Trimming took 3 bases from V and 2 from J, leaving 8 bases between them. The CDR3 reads CASSLNVAYNEQFF. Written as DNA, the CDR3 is TGTGCCAGCAGTTTGAACGTAGCCTACAATGAGCAGTTCTTC.

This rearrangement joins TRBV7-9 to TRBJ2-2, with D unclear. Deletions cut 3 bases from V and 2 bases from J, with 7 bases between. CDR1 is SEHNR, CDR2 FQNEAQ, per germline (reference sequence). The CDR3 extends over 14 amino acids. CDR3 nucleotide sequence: TGTGCCAGCAGCTTCAGGCAAAACACCGGGGAGCTGTTTTTT. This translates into CASSFRQNTGELFF.

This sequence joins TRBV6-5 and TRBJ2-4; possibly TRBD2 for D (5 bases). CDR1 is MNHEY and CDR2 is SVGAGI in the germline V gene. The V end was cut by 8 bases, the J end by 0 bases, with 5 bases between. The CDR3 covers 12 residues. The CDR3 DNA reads TGTGCCAGCGGACTAGCCAAAAACATTCAGTACTTC. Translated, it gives CASGLAKNIQYF.

The CDR3 reads CASRGEADNSPLHF. As DNA, the CDR3 is TGTGCCAGCAGGGGGGAAGCGGATAATTCACCCCTCCACTTT. The chain recombines TRBV2 with TRBJ1-6; D may be TRBD1 (5 bases). CDR3 length: 14 residues. V was cut by 6 bases and J by 5 bases, with 11 bases left in between. From germline, CDR1 is SNHLY and CDR2 FYNNEI.

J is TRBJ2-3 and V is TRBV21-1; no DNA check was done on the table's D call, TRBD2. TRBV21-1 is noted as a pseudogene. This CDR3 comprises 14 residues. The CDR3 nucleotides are TGTGCCAGCAGCAAAGTTGAGGACACAGATACGCAGTATTTT. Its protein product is CASSKVEDTDTQYF.

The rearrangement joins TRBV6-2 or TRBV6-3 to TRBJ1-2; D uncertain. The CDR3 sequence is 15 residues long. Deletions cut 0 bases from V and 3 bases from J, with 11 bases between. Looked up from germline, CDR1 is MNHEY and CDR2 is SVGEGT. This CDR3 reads CASSYSGSRDYGYTF. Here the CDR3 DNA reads TGTGCCAGCAGTTACTCGGGGTCCCGCGACTATGGCTACACCTTC.

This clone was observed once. The CDR3 sequence: CASTSGTGGYEQYF. The CDR3 nucleotides are TGTGCCAGTACCTCCGGGACAGGGGGCTACGAGCAGTACTTC. J is TRBJ2-7 and V is TRBV19; 11 bases align to TRBD1. CDR3 length equals 14 residues. V lost 7 bases and J lost 3; bases outside the gene matches: 5. The germline gives CDR1 LNHDA, CDR2 SQIVND (reference sequence).

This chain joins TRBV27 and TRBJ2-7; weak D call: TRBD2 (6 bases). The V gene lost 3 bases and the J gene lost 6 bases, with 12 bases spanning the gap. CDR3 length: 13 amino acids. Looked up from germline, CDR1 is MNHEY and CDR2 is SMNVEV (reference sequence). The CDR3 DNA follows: TGTGCCAGCAGTTTTCAGGAGGGACTCGAGCAGTACTTC. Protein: CASSFQEGLEQYF.

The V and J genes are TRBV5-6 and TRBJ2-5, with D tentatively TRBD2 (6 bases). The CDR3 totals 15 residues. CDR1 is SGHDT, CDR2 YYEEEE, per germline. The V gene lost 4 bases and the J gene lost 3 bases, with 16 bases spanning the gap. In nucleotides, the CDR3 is TGTGCCAGCAGCCGGGGGTTCCAGACTGAAGAGACCCAGTACTTC. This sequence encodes CASSRGFQTEETQYF.